Listed here are 4 T cell receptor beta chains from one sample, sequenced in a study of blood T cells in healthy people across ages. Combining a sample-barcoded 5' primer with a J-beta primer mix, a second PCR ran for 7 to 11 cycles. TCRdb reanalysed the 5' RACE reads using MiXCR and keeps one entry per CDR3 protein. In the table there are about 1,800,000 distinct CDR3 sequences, 28% of which are singletons. Sequences were obtained from blood. The receptors come from a woman aged 25-40 years in good health.

The V gene is TRBV20-1, the J gene TRBJ2-1, with D possibly being TRBD2 (6 bases). The germline V gene has CDR1 DFQATT and CDR2 SNEGSKA (reference sequence). Trimming took 0 bases from V and 6 from J, leaving 15 bases between them. This CDR3 spans 15 amino acids. The CDR3, as DNA: TGCAGTGCTAGAGATCCATTAGCGGTGGGCAATGAGCAGTTCTTC. Encoded protein: CSARDPLAVGNEQFF.

There are a few counts of this clonotype. The chain links TRBV24-1 to TRBJ2-1; tentatively, D is TRBD2 (5 bases). V dropped 6 bases and J dropped 8 bases, with 16 bases sitting between them. The CDR3 spans 14 residues. Per germline, CDR1 KGHDR and CDR2 SFDVKD. The CDR3, as DNA: TGTGCCACCAGTCCTAGCAGCTTGGCGGATGAGCAGTTCTTC. It translates to CATSPSSLADEQFF.

This clonotype has only a few counts. The genes are TRBV7-9 and TRBJ1-4; TRBD1 matches at 7 bases. The CDR3 consists of 15 residues. Per germline, CDR1 SEHNR and CDR2 FQNEAQ (reference sequence). The V gene end was trimmed by 1 base and the J gene end by 3 bases; junction bases not matched to a gene: 2. The CDR3 sequence: CASSLEGQSNEKLFF. DNA of the CDR3: TGTGCCAGCAGCTTAGAGGGACAGTCTAATGAAAAACTGTTTTTT.

This chain joins TRBV7-9 and TRBJ1-1; 7 positions match TRBD1. Germline loops: CDR1 SEHNR, CDR2 FQNEAQ (reference sequence). The CDR3 covers 16 residues. V was clipped by 0 bases and J by 3 bases; unmatched bases: 7. In nucleotides, the CDR3 is TGTGCCAGCAGCTTAGCGCAAGGGGGCTTAGACACTGAAGCTTTCTTT. It codes for CASSLAQGGLDTEAFF.